The T cell receptor (beta chain) described here comes from a study of T cells in Graves' hyperthyroidism and ophthalmopathy. The wider study: Peripheral blood was secured at the point of initial diagnosis, before any treatment. Study findings and constraints: Patients with ophthalmopathy were separated from those with stable hyperthyroidism by a 13 V-J model.

There are a few counts of this clonotype. The antigen is undetermined. TCR beta CDR3 regions were amplified from RNA. The primer set for the first-round RT-PCR of the TCR CDR3 was HTBI. Via MiXCR, TCRdb re-called the multiplex PCR reads, giving one row per CDR3 protein. The sample records fewer than 400,000 distinct CDR3 sequences, around a sixth being singletons. The V gene's germline CDR1 is SQVTM and CDR2 ANQGSEA. The CDR3 has 13 amino acids. The ends lost 8 bases at V and 1 base at J; junction bases unmatched: 7. In patients aged 18 to 65, hyperthyroidism was newly diagnosed, with duration under 2 months. Fresh peripheral blood, roughly 9.8 ml of it, supplied the PBMCs.

The sequence came from a man aged 30-40 years with Graves' hyperthyroidism. Sequenced: blood. V is TRBV29-1 and J is TRBJ2-7; the match to TRBD1 covers 8 bases. CDR3 sequence (DNA): TGCAGCCCCCCTTGGGACAGGTCCTACGAGCAGTACTTC. It codes for CSPPWDRSYEQYF.